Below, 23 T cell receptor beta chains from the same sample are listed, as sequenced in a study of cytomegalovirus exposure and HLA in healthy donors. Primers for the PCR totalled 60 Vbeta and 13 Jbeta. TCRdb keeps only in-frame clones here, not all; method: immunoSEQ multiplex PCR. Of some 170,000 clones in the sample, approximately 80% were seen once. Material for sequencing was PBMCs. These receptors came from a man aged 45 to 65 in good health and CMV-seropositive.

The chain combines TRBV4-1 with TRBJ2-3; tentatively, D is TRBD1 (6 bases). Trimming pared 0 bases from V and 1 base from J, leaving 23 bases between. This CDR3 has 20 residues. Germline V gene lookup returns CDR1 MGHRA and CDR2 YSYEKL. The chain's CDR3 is CASSQDPQGVFLYGTDTQYF. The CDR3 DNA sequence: TGCGCCAGCAGCCAAGATCCACAGGGTGTCTTTTTATACGGCACAGATACGCAGTATTTT.

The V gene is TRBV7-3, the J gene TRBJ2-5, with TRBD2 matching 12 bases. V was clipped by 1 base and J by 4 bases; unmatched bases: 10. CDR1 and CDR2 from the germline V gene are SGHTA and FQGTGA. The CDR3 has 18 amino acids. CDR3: CASSLSLSSGGAGETQYF. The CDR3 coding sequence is TGTGCCAGCAGCTTAAGTTTGTCTAGCGGGGGGGCCGGAGAGACCCAGTACTTC.

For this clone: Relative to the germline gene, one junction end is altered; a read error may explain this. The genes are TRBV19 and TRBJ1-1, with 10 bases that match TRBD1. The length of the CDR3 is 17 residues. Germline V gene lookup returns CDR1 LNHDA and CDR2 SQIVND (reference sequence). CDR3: CASSSAGQGRGSTEASF. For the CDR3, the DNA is TGTGCCAGTAGTTCTGCGGGACAGGGGCGAGGATCCACTGAAGCTTCCTTT. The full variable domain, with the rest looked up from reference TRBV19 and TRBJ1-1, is DGGITQSPKYLFRKEGQNVTLSCEQNLNHDAMYWYRQDPGQGLRLIYYSQIVNDFQKGDIAEGYSVSREKKESFPLTVTSAQKNPTAFYLCASSSAGQGRGSTEASFGQGTRLTVV.

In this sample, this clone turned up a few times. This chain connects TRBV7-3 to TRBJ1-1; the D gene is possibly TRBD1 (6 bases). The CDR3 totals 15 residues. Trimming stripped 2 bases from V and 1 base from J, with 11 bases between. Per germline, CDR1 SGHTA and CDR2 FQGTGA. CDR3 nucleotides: TGTGCCAGCAGCTTAGGTGTGACAGGGAACACTGAAGCTTTCTTT. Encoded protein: CASSLGVTGNTEAFF.

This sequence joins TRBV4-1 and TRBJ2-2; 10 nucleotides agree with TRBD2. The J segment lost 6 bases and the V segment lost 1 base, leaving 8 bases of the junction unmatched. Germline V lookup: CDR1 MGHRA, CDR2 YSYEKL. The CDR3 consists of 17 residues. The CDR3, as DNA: TGCGCCAGCAGCCAAGGGCTAGCGGGGGTGGGGGCCGGGGAGCTGTTTTTT. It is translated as CASSQGLAGVGAGELFF.

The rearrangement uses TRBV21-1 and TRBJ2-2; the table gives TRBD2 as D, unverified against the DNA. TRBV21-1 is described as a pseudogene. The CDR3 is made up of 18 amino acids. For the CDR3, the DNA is TGTGCCAGCAGCAAAGCGCTGGGGGGGCAGCGCAACACCGGGGAGCTGTTTTTT. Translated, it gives CASSKALGGQRNTGELFF.

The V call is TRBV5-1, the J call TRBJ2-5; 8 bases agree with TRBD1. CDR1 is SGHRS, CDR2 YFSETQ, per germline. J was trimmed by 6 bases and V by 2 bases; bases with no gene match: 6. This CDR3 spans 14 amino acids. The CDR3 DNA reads TGCGCCAGCAGCTTCGGACAGGGTGGGCAGACCCAGTACTTC. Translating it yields CASSFGQGGQTQYF.

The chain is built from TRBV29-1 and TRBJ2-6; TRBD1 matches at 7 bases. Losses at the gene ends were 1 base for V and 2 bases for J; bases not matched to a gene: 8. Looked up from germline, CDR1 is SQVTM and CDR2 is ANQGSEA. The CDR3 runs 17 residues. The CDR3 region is CSVEVWDSQTGANVLTF. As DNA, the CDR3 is TGCAGCGTTGAAGTCTGGGACAGCCAAACTGGGGCCAACGTCCTGACTTTC.

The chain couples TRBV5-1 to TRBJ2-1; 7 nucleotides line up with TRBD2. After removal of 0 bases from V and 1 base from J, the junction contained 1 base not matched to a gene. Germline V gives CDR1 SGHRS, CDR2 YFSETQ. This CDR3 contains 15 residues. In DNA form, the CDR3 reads TGCGCCAGCAGCTTGGGGCGGGAGTCCTACAATGAGCAGTTCTTC. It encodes CASSLGRESYNEQFF.

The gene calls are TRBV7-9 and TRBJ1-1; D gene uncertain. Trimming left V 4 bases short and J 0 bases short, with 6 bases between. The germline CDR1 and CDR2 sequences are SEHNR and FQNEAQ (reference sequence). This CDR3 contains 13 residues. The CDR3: CASSSTLNTEAFF. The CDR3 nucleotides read TGTGCCAGCAGCTCCACTTTGAACACTGAAGCTTTCTTT.

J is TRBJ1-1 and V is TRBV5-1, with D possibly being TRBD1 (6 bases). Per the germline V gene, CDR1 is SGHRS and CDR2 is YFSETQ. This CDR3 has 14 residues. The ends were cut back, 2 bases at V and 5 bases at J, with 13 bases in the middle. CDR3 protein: CASSFYGGATEAFF. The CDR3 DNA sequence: TGCGCCAGCAGCTTTTATGGGGGCGCGACTGAAGCTTTCTTT.

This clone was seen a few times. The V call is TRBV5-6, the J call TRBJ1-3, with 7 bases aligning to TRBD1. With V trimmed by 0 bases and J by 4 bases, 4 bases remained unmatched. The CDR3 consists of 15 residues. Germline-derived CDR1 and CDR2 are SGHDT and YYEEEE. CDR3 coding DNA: TGTGCCAGCAGCTTGGCCTCAGGGGGAGGAAACACCATATATTTT. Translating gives CASSLASGGGNTIYF.

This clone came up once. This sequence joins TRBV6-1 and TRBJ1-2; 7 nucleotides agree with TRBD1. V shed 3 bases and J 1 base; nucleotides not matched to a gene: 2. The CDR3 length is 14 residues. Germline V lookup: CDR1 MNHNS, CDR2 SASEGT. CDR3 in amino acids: CASSETGINYGYTF. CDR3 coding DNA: TGTGCCAGCAGTGAGACAGGGATTAACTATGGCTACACCTTC.

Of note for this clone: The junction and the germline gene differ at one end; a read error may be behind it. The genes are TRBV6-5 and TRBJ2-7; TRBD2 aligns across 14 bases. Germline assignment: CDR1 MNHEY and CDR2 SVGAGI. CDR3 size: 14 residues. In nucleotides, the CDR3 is TGCGCTTCGGGGACTAGCGGGAGTTTCGGAGAGCAGTACTTC. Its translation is CASGTSGSFGEQYF.

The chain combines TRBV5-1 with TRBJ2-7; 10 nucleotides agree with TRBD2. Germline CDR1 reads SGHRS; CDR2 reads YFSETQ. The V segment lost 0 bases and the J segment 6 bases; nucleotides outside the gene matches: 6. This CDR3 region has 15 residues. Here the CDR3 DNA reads TGCGCCAGCAGCTTGGCCCTAGCGGGAGAGGGCGAGCAGTACTTC. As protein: CASSLALAGEGEQYF.

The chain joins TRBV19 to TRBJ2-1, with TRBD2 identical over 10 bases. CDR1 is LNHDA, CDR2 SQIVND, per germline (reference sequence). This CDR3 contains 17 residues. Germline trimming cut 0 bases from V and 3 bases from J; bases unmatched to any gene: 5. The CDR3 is CASSIDFSSGSYNEQFF. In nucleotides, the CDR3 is TGTGCCAGTAGTATAGATTTCTCTAGCGGGAGCTACAATGAGCAGTTCTTC.

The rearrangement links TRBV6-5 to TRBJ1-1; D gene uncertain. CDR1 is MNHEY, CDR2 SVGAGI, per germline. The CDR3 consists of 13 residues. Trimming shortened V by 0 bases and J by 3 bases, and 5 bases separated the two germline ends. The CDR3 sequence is CASSYSADTEAFF. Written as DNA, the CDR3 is TGTGCCAGCAGTTACTCGGCGGACACTGAAGCTTTCTTT.

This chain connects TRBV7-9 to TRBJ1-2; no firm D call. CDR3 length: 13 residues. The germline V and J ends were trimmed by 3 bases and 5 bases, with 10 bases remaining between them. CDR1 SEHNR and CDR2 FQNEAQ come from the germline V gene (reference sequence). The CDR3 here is CASSFGVQYGYTF. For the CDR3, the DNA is TGTGCCAGCAGCTTTGGCGTACAGTATGGCTACACCTTC. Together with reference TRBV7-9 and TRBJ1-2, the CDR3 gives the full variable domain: DTGVSQNPRHKITKRGQNVTFRCDPISEHNRLYWYRQTLGQGPEFLTYFQNEAQLEKSRLLSDRFSAERPKGSFSTLEIQRTEQGDSAMYLCASSFGVQYGYTFGSGTRLTVV.

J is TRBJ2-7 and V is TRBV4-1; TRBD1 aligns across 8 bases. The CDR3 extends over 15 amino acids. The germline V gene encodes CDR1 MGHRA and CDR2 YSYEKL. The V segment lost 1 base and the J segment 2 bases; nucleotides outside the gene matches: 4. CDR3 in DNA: TGCGCCAGCAGCCAAGCGGACAGGGTTGCCTACGAGCAGTACTTC. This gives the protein CASSQADRVAYEQYF.

This CDR3 reads CATSETGQETQYF. As DNA, the CDR3 is TGTGCCACGTCCGAGACAGGACAAGAGACCCAGTACTTC. The chain uses TRBV19 and TRBJ2-5; possible D gene TRBD1, 6 bases. The CDR3 is made up of 13 amino acids. Trimming shortened V by 10 bases and J by 2 bases, and 14 bases separated the two germline ends. In germline, CDR1 is LNHDA, CDR2 SQIVND (reference sequence).

The CDR3 DNA sequence: TGTGCCAGCAGTGAGGGGGCAGCCGGGGAGCTGTTTTTT. This sequence encodes CASSEGAAGELFF. This rearrangement joins TRBV2 to TRBJ2-2; D might be TRBD1 (6 bases). CDR3 size: 13 residues. Trimming took 3 bases from V and 6 from J, leaving 8 bases between them. Germline V lookup: CDR1 SNHLY, CDR2 FYNNEI.

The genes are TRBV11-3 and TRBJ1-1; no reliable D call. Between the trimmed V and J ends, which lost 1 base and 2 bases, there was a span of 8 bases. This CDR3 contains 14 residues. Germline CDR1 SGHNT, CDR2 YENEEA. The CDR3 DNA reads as TGTGCCAGCAGCTTAGCAGGAAAAAACACTGAAGCTTTCTTT. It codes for CASSLAGKNTEAFF.

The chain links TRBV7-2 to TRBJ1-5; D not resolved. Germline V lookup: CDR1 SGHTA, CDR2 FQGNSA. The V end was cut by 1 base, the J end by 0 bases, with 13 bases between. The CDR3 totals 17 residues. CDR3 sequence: CASSLGPTFVSNQPQHF. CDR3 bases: TGTGCCAGCAGCTTAGGCCCTACCTTCGTTAGCAATCAGCCCCAGCATTTT.